The 14 T cell receptor beta chains below come from one sample, sequenced in a study of early T cells in non-severe SARS-CoV-2 infection. One entry per CDR3 protein results from TCRdb running MiXCR on the 5' RACE reads. The sample carries 60,000 to 75,000 distinct CDR3 sequences, 4.6% recorded once. This material consisted of whole blood, taken at baseline. Source of these receptors: an adult who was a healthcare worker with PCR-confirmed SARS-CoV-2 infection or an uninfected control (not recorded which). The donor label of this sample is uncertain.

This clonotype has at least ten counts. The V call is TRBV6-2 or TRBV6-3, the J call TRBJ2-7; D call uncertain. Germline assignment: CDR1 MNHEY and CDR2 SVGEGT. Trimming took off 7 bases at V and 4 bases at J, with 14 bases between the two ends. There are 13 residues in the CDR3. CDR3 in DNA: TGTGCCAGCACCCAGTTAGTCAGTTACGAGCAGTACTTC. Protein sequence: CASTQLVSYEQYF.

The sample holds a few counts of this clonotype. V usage is TRBV7-2 and J usage is TRBJ2-3; TRBD1 agrees at 11 bases. There are 15 residues in the CDR3. The germline V gene has CDR1 SGHTA and CDR2 FQGNSA. V lost 4 bases, J lost 7 bases, and 7 bases stayed unmatched. This CDR3 reads CASSYRTGGEYTQYF. The CDR3 nucleotides read TGTGCCAGCAGCTACCGGACAGGGGGCGAATATACGCAGTATTTT.

This clonotype occurred a few times. This chain connects TRBV28 to TRBJ1-5; D might be TRBD1 (6 bases). The CDR3 spans 13 residues. Germline V lookup: CDR1 MDHEN, CDR2 SYDVKM. V lost 3 bases and J 7 bases, leaving 10 bases between the germline ends. CDR3 protein: CASSLGTGQPQHF. DNA of the CDR3: TGTGCCAGCAGTTTGGGTACAGGGCAGCCCCAGCATTTT.

This clonotype was observed many times. This chain connects TRBV29-1 to TRBJ2-3; D possibly corresponds to TRBD2 (6 bases). Trimming took off 4 bases at V and 3 bases at J, with 17 bases between the two ends. Germline V gene sequence: CDR1 SQVTM, CDR2 ANQGSEA. CDR3 length equals 15 residues. The CDR3 spells CSVADSAGGTDTQYF. The CDR3 nucleotides are TGCAGCGTTGCAGACAGTGCCGGGGGTACAGATACGCAGTATTTT.

At least ten counts were recorded for this clonotype. This chain connects TRBV30 to TRBJ1-3; possibly TRBD1 for D (5 bases). The CDR3 has 14 amino acids. Trimming took off 3 bases at V and 4 bases at J, with 13 bases between the two ends. Per germline, CDR1 GTSNPN and CDR2 SVGIG (reference sequence). The chain's CDR3 is CAWSKGAEGNTIYF. The CDR3 DNA follows: TGTGCCTGGAGCAAAGGGGCTGAAGGAAACACCATATATTTT.

This clonotype was detected many times. The chain uses TRBV7-2 and TRBJ2-7; D possibly uses TRBD1 or TRBD2 (5 bases each). This CDR3 comprises 16 residues. Between the trimmed V and J ends, which lost 5 bases and 2 bases, there was a span of 19 bases. The germline V gene has CDR1 SGHTA and CDR2 FQGNSA. DNA for the CDR3: TGTGCCAGCAGCCCGAGAATTTGGGGGTCAGCCTACGAGCAGTACTTC. It specifies CASSPRIWGSAYEQYF.

In DNA, the CDR3 is TGCGCCAGCAGCCCCCGGGACAGGGGAACTCTCGAGGCTTTCTTT. This gives the protein CASSPRDRGTLEAFF. The genes are TRBV5-1 and TRBJ1-1, with 10 bases fitting TRBD1. The CDR3 has 15 amino acids. Germline V CDR1 and CDR2: SGHRS, YFSETQ. Losses at the gene ends were 4 bases for V and 11 bases for J; bases not matched to a gene: 14.

This clonotype was counted many times. V gene TRBV6-7 combines with J gene TRBJ2-1, with 9 bases fitting TRBD1. TRBV6-7 is treated as an ORF (open reading frame) with a function not yet certain. Trimming took 6 bases from V and 6 from J; bases not matched to a gene: 9. The CDR3 is 15 residues long. CDR3 sequence (DNA): TGTGCCAGCAGGATCGGACAGGGGTCAATCAATGAGCAGTTCTTC. Its protein is CASRIGQGSINEQFF.

This clonotype has a count of ten or more. The chain is built from TRBV5-6 and TRBJ2-3, with D possibly TRBD2 on 5 matching bases. The CDR3 loop spans 11 amino acids. Germline V gene data show CDR1 as SGHDT and CDR2 as YYEEEE. The V end lost 4 bases, the J end lost 7 bases, and 7 bases lay between the germline ends. The CDR3 DNA reads TGTGCCAGCAGCCACGGGAATACGCAGTATTTT. This gives the protein CASSHGNTQYF.

This clonotype has a handful of counts. This chain uses TRBV5-8 with TRBJ2-5; D tentatively reads TRBD1 or TRBD2 (6 bases each). Between the trimmed V and J ends, which lost 3 bases and 2 bases, there was a span of 11 bases. This CDR3 has 14 residues. Germline V gives CDR1 SGHTS, CDR2 YDEGEE. The CDR3 here is CASSWRGTQETQYF. In DNA form, the CDR3 reads TGTGCCAGCAGCTGGAGGGGGACTCAAGAGACCCAGTACTTC. The full variable domain, with the rest looked up from reference TRBV5-8 and TRBJ2-5, is EAGVTQSPTHLIKTRGQQATLRCSPISGHTSVYWYQQALGLGLQFLLWYDEGEERNRGNFPPRFSGRQFPNYSSELNVNALELEDSALYLCASSWRGTQETQYFGPGTRLLVL.

Only a few counts were recorded for this clonotype. This sequence joins TRBV7-2 and TRBJ1-4, with 9 positions matching TRBD1. CDR1 and CDR2 (germline): SGHTA, FQGNSA. The trim removed 3 bases at V and 8 bases at J, leaving 13 bases unmatched. This CDR3 has 17 residues. DNA of the CDR3: TGTGCCAGCAGCTTCTATAGTTTGGGACAGGGTGGCGAAAAACTGTTTTTT. This sequence encodes CASSFYSLGQGGEKLFF.

CDR3 region: CASSLRLGDTGELFF. The CDR3 coding sequence is TGTGCCAGCAGTTTGCGACTGGGTGACACCGGGGAGCTGTTTTTT. V and J are TRBV12-3 or TRBV12-4 and TRBJ2-2; unclear D gene. This CDR3 spans 15 amino acids. V was clipped by 3 bases and J by 3 bases, with 11 bases between them.

This chain links TRBV9 with TRBJ1-1, with D perhaps matching TRBD1 (6 bases). V lost 3 bases to trimming and J lost 2 bases, with 17 bases between them. The CDR3 spans 16 residues. CDR1 is SGDLS, CDR2 YYNGEE, per germline. DNA for the CDR3: TGTGCCAGCAGCGGACGCGTAACACAGGGCAACACTGAAGCTTTCTTT. This translates into CASSGRVTQGNTEAFF. The full variable domain, with the rest looked up from reference TRBV9 and TRBJ1-1, is DSGVTQTPKHLITATGQRVTLRCSPRSGDLSVYWYQQSLDQGLQFLIQYYNGEERAKGNILERFSAQQFPDLHSELNLSSLELGDSALYFCASSGRVTQGNTEAFFGQGTRLTVV.

This clonotype has more than one count but fewer than ten. The J gene is TRBJ2-4, the V gene TRBV7-2, with 9 nucleotides matching TRBD1. CDR3 length equals 20 residues. Germline V gives CDR1 SGHTA, CDR2 FQGNSA. V trimming: 5 bases; J trimming: 0 bases; junction bases outside the gene matches: 17. CDR3 bases: TGTGCCAGCAGCCCGCCCCGGGACAGGGATTTCGGGCTAGCCAAAAACATTCAGTACTTC. The encoded protein is CASSPPRDRDFGLAKNIQYF.